The next 31 T cell receptor beta chains were all read from a single sample in a study of blood T cell repertoires in COVID-19. Sequenced by immunoSEQ multiplex PCR; TCRdb stores in-frame clones only, minus some. Seen here are roughly 460,000 clones, around nine tenths observed once, and the top ten hold 0.7% to 0.85%. Sequenced sample: peripheral blood. The receptor set was obtained from a man between 18 and 29 years old with COVID-19, enrolled during active disease.

The gene calls are TRBV18 and TRBJ2-7, with 8 nucleotides matching TRBD1. The CDR3 totals 14 residues. The junction had 7 bases not matched to a gene; V was cut back by 2 bases and J by 7 bases. Germline loops: CDR1 KGHSH, CDR2 LQKENI. The CDR3: CASSPSTGVREQYF. For the CDR3, the DNA is TGTGCCAGCTCACCATCGACAGGGGTGCGGGAGCAGTACTTC.

A word on this clone: This sample includes further DNA sequences coding for the same CDR3. The chain employs TRBV5-1 and TRBJ2-5; D call uncertain. The V gene's germline CDR1 is SGHRS and CDR2 YFSETQ. V lost 0 bases, J lost 0 bases, and 6 bases lay in between. There are 14 residues in the CDR3. The chain's CDR3 is CASSLAGNQETQYF. The CDR3 DNA reads TGCGCCAGCAGCTTGGCAGGAAACCAAGAGACCCAGTACTTC.

The J gene is TRBJ1-2, the V gene TRBV19, with TRBD1 as a possible D gene (5 bases). Between the trimmed V and J ends, which lost 9 bases and 10 bases, there was a span of 21 bases. The CDR3 is 13 residues long. Germline-derived CDR1 and CDR2 are LNHDA and SQIVND (reference sequence). Here the CDR3 DNA reads TGTGCCAGCAGCGGGGACCCTTTTCTTGACTACACCTTC. Its protein product is CASSGDPFLDYTF.

This chain connects TRBV2 to TRBJ2-7; TRBD2 agrees at 10 bases. The CDR3 loop spans 13 amino acids. The germline V gene encodes CDR1 SNHLY and CDR2 FYNNEI. The V gene end was trimmed by 10 bases and the J gene end by 6 bases; junction bases not matched to a gene: 9. The CDR3 coding sequence is TGTGCCACACGGACTAGCGGAGACGGCGAGCAGTACTTC. This sequence encodes CATRTSGDGEQYF. The variable domain in full, with the rest retrieved from reference TRBV2 and TRBJ2-7, is EPEVTQTPSHQVTQMGQEVILRCVPISNHLYFYWYRQILGQKVEFLVSFYNNEISEKSEIFDDQFSVERPDGSNFTLKIRSTKLEDSAMYFCATRTSGDGEQYFGPGTRLTVT.

The V and J genes are TRBV15 and TRBJ2-1; D gene ambiguous. CDR3 size: 14 residues. Trimming removed 1 base at V and 6 bases at J, with 10 bases between. The germline CDR1 and CDR2 sequences are LNHNV and YYDKDF (reference sequence). The CDR3 DNA is TGTGCCACCAGCAGAGGTCAACAAAGCAATGAGCAGTTCTTC. It encodes CATSRGQQSNEQFF. Supplemented by reference TRBV15 and TRBJ2-1, the full variable domain reads DAMVIQNPRYQVTQFGKPVTLSCSQTLNHNVMYWYQQKSSQAPKLLFHYYDKDFNNEADTPDNFQSRRPNTSFCFLDIRSPGLGDTAMYLCATSRGQQSNEQFFGPGTRLTVL.

The rearrangement links TRBV5-6 to TRBJ1-3; no clear D. The length of the CDR3 is 13 residues. Germline-derived CDR1 and CDR2 are SGHDT and YYEEEE. Trimming pared 6 bases from V and 6 bases from J, leaving 13 bases between. The CDR3 region has the DNA TGTGCCAGCAAGGACTATTTGGAAAACACCATATATTTT. Protein: CASKDYLENTIYF.

This clone appeared once. V is TRBV27 and J is TRBJ2-7; D is perhaps TRBD2 (7 bases). The CDR3 loop spans 16 amino acids. Germline CDR1 is MNHEY and CDR2 is SMNVEV (reference sequence). Trimming stripped 9 bases from V and 2 bases from J, with 23 bases between. The CDR3 loop reads CASRRVGGGITYEQYF. The CDR3 DNA reads TGTGCCAGTAGGAGAGTAGGGGGGGGGATAACCTACGAGCAGTACTTC.

The J gene is TRBJ1-5, the V gene TRBV2; the D gene is possibly TRBD1 (5 bases). The CDR3 covers 13 residues. CDR1 is SNHLY and CDR2 is FYNNEI in the germline V gene. V dropped 7 bases and J dropped 4 bases, with 11 bases sitting between them. CDR3 nucleotide sequence: TGTGCCAGCATTCTCGACAGAAATCAGCCCCAGCATTTT. Translating it yields CASILDRNQPQHF.

This clone was seen only once. The rearrangement joins TRBV6-5 to TRBJ1-1; a weak D match, TRBD1 (5 bases). From germline, CDR1 is MNHEY and CDR2 SVGAGI. The CDR3 totals 13 residues. With 5 bases removed from V and 3 bases from J, the gap between germline ends came to 10 bases. CDR3 region: CASSTRADTEAFF. The DNA for the CDR3 is TGTGCCAGCAGTACCAGGGCTGACACTGAAGCTTTCTTT.

This clone was recorded a few times. J is TRBJ1-5 and V is TRBV7-9, with a weak D call TRBD1 (6 bases). The germline CDR1 and CDR2 sequences are SEHNR and FQNEAQ (reference sequence). The V and J ends lost 2 bases and 0 bases respectively, with 17 bases between them. This CDR3 comprises 18 residues. The CDR3 is CASSLTGHDPHSNQPQHF. The CDR3 region has the DNA TGTGCCAGCAGCTTAACGGGACACGACCCTCATAGCAATCAGCCCCAGCATTTT.

The chain has TRBV29-1 and TRBJ2-1; possible D gene TRBD1, 6 bases. Trimming took off 8 bases at V and 0 bases at J, with 17 bases between the two ends. The CDR3 consists of 15 residues. Germline CDR1 and CDR2: SQVTM and ANQGSEA. This CDR3 is CSIPLGGFSYNEQFF. The CDR3 nucleotides are TGCAGCATACCTTTAGGGGGATTCTCCTACAATGAGCAGTTCTTC.

The chain has TRBV10-2 and TRBJ2-2; 8 nucleotides align to TRBD2. The trim removed 4 bases at V and 7 bases at J, leaving 14 bases unmatched. Germline assignment: CDR1 WSHSY and CDR2 SAAADI. The CDR3 contains 17 residues. CDR3 region: CASSALLAGRADGELFF. In nucleotides, the CDR3 is TGCGCCAGCAGTGCCCTATTAGCGGGGAGGGCCGACGGGGAGCTGTTTTTT.

This clone has a single count. The chain recombines TRBV5-4 with TRBJ1-4; D is ambiguous. CDR3 size: 13 residues. Germline V gives CDR1 SGHNT, CDR2 YYREEE (reference sequence). V lost 0 bases to trimming and J lost 6 bases, with 6 bases between them. CDR3 in amino acids: CASSLVGDEKLFF. In DNA, the CDR3 is TGTGCCAGCAGCTTGGTGGGAGATGAAAAACTGTTTTTT.

The V call is TRBV3-1 (or the pseudogene TRBV3-2), the J call TRBJ2-5, with D possibly being TRBD2 (7 bases). The CDR3 is made up of 15 amino acids. Germline V gene lookup returns CDR1 LGHDT and CDR2 YNNKEL (reference sequence). V shed 1 base and J shed 2 bases, with 11 bases lying between them. DNA of the CDR3: TGTGCCAGCAGCCAAGGGGCGGGGGCACAAGAGACCCAGTACTTC. Protein product: CASSQGAGAQETQYF.

The J gene is TRBJ2-2, the V gene TRBV3-1 (or the pseudogene TRBV3-2); D unresolved. Germline CDR1 LGHDT, CDR2 YNNKEL (reference sequence). Trimming left V 2 bases short and J 8 bases short, with 6 bases between. The CDR3 sequence is 12 residues long. CDR3 protein: CASSQLGGELFF. The CDR3 nucleotides read TGTGCCAGCAGCCAACTCGGTGGGGAGCTGTTTTTT.

Worth noting for this clone: One junction end disagrees with the germline gene, perhaps due to a read error. This chain uses TRBV7-6 with TRBJ2-7; 8 bases are shared with TRBD2. This CDR3 has 13 residues. Germline V CDR1 and CDR2: SGHVS, FNYEAQ. In nucleotides, the CDR3 is TGTGCCAGCACCACCGGCGGGGGGCTAGCGTGGAACTTC. Encoded protein: CASTTGGGLAWNF. Full variable domain (remainder filled in from reference TRBV7-6 and TRBJ2-7): GAGVSQSPRYKVTKRGQDVALRCDPISGHVSLYWYRQALGQGPEFLTYFNYEAQQDKSGLPNDRFSAERPEGSISTLTIQRTEQRDSAMYRCASTTGGGLAWNFGPGTRLTVT.

This sequence joins TRBV11-2 and TRBJ2-1; TRBD2 aligns across 7 bases. The trim removed 5 bases at V and 5 bases at J, leaving 6 bases unmatched. The CDR3 spans 14 residues. The V gene's germline CDR1 is SGHAT and CDR2 FQNNGV. This CDR3 is CASSAGTTDNEQFF. The CDR3 coding sequence is TGTGCCAGCAGCGCCGGGACTACAGACAATGAGCAGTTCTTC.

The chain employs TRBV7-6 and TRBJ1-4; TRBD1 aligns across 8 bases. The CDR3 totals 17 residues. The germline gives CDR1 SGHVS, CDR2 FNYEAQ. With V trimmed by 5 bases and J by 0 bases, 8 bases remained unmatched. Here the CDR3 reads CASSIGRGPATNEKLFF. DNA for the CDR3: TGTGCCAGCAGCATTGGCAGGGGGCCTGCAACTAATGAAAAACTGTTTTTT. The whole variable domain, remainder taken from reference TRBV7-6 and TRBJ1-4, is GAGVSQSPRYKVTKRGQDVALRCDPISGHVSLYWYRQALGQGPEFLTYFNYEAQQDKSGLPNDRFSAERPEGSISTLTIQRTEQRDSAMYRCASSIGRGPATNEKLFFGSGTQLSVL.

The chain combines TRBV3-1 (or the pseudogene TRBV3-2) with TRBJ2-1, with TRBD2 matching over 8 bases. Trimming at V came to 1 base and at J to 4 bases, leaving 6 bases not matched to a gene. Germline CDR1 is LGHDT and CDR2 is YNNKEL (reference sequence). CDR3 length: 16 amino acids. Here the CDR3 reads CASSQVTGGAYNEQFF. In nucleotides, the CDR3 is TGTGCCAGCAGCCAAGTGACGGGGGGGGCGTACAATGAGCAGTTCTTC.

This chain links TRBV19 with TRBJ2-1; 10 positions agree with TRBD2. Germline CDR1 is LNHDA and CDR2 is SQIVND (reference sequence). V lost 4 bases and J lost 15; bases outside the gene matches: 9. The CDR3 has 13 amino acids. The DNA of the CDR3 is TGTGCCAGTAGTACGCGCCCTAGCGGGGGCCGGTTCTTC. Translating it yields CASSTRPSGGRFF. Full variable domain (outside the CDR3, taken from reference TRBV19 and TRBJ2-1): DGGITQSPKYLFRKEGQNVTLSCEQNLNHDAMYWYRQDPGQGLRLIYYSQIVNDFQKGDIAEGYSVSREKKESFPLTVTSAQKNPTAFYLCASSTRPSGGRFFGPGTRLTVL.

The chain recombines TRBV7-6 with TRBJ2-5; D is perhaps TRBD1 (5 bases). Germline CDR1 SGHVS, CDR2 FNYEAQ. CDR3 length equals 14 residues. Trimming took 3 bases from V and 4 from J, leaving 12 bases between them. CDR3 sequence: CASSFHPGRETQYF. The CDR3 nucleotides read TGTGCCAGCAGCTTTCATCCAGGGCGAGAGACCCAGTACTTC.

The V gene is TRBV9, the J gene TRBJ1-3, with TRBD1 identical over 7 bases. J gave up 5 bases and V 3 bases, and 8 bases lay outside the gene matches. The CDR3 length is 15 residues. The germline CDR1 and CDR2 sequences are SGDLS and YYNGEE. In DNA, the CDR3 is TGTGCCAGCAGCGCACAGGGGTTAATAAGAAACACCATATATTTT. Amino acid sequence: CASSAQGLIRNTIYF. Full variable domain (rest looked up from reference TRBV9 and TRBJ1-3): DSGVTQTPKHLITATGQRVTLRCSPRSGDLSVYWYQQSLDQGLQFLIQYYNGEERAKGNILERFSAQQFPDLHSELNLSSLELGDSALYFCASSAQGLIRNTIYFGEGSWLTVV.

The genes are TRBV27 and TRBJ2-3; 8 bases match TRBD2. Germline CDR1 and CDR2: MNHEY and SMNVEV (reference sequence). The CDR3 runs 18 residues. With V trimmed by 0 bases and J by 0 bases, 8 bases remained unmatched. Here the CDR3 DNA reads TGTGCCAGCAGTTTATCGCTGGTAGCGGGGCCTAGCACAGATACGCAGTATTTT. It is translated as CASSLSLVAGPSTDTQYF.

This clone was counted a single time. The chain employs TRBV18 and TRBJ2-7; 9 positions match TRBD1. The V gene end was trimmed by 5 bases and the J gene end by 0 bases; junction bases not matched to a gene: 5. Per the germline V gene, CDR1 is KGHSH and CDR2 is LQKENI. There are 15 residues in the CDR3. Here the CDR3 DNA reads TGTGCCAGCTCAGTCGGGACAGGGAGCTCCTACGAGCAGTACTTC. Amino acid sequence: CASSVGTGSSYEQYF. Full variable domain (missing parts from reference TRBV18 and TRBJ2-7): NAGVMQNPRHLVRRRGQEARLRCSPMKGHSHVYWYRQLPEEGLKFMVYLQKENIIDESGMPKERFSAEFPKEGPSILRIQQVVRGDSAAYFCASSVGTGSSYEQYFGPGTRLTVT.

The V call is TRBV18, the J call TRBJ1-2; 7 bases are shared with TRBD1. The CDR3 covers 16 residues. Looked up from germline, CDR1 is KGHSH and CDR2 is LQKENI. The junction had 15 bases not matched to a gene; V was cut back by 3 bases and J by 8 bases. The CDR3 region is CASSPSNPTGEWGYTF. CDR3 in DNA: TGTGCCAGCTCACCTTCGAACCCAACAGGGGAGTGGGGCTACACCTTC.

The chain links TRBV19 to TRBJ2-1; 7 nucleotides align to TRBD2. Germline values: CDR1 LNHDA, CDR2 SQIVND (reference sequence). This CDR3 has 15 residues. The ends lost 4 bases at V and 0 bases at J; junction bases unmatched: 3. The CDR3 protein is CASSTRTSSYNEQFF. The CDR3 bases are TGTGCCAGTAGTACGCGGACTAGCTCCTACAATGAGCAGTTCTTC.

CDR3 nucleotides: TGTGCCAGCAGCTTACTAGCCTGGAAGACCCAGTACTTC. The encoded protein is CASSLLAWKTQYF. The chain uses TRBV7-8 and TRBJ2-5, with D possibly matching TRBD2 (5 bases). V lost 2 bases to trimming and J lost 6 bases, with 10 bases between them. The V gene's germline CDR1 is SGHVS and CDR2 FQNEAQ. The CDR3 sequence is 13 residues long.

The genes are TRBV5-1 and TRBJ2-2; 7 nucleotides match TRBD2. The J segment lost 1 base and the V segment lost 1 base, leaving 1 base of the junction unmatched. This CDR3 is built from 15 residues. Germline V CDR1 and CDR2: SGHRS, YFSETQ. CDR3 sequence (DNA): TGCGCCAGCAGCTTGACTAGCGAGAACACCGGGGAGCTGTTTTTT. Translated: CASSLTSENTGELFF.

The CDR3 spells CASSVGGTGFYGYTF. In nucleotides, the CDR3 is TGTGCCAGCAGCGTAGGAGGGACAGGGTTCTATGGCTACACCTTC. V and J are TRBV9 and TRBJ1-2; TRBD1 matches 9 bases. Germline V lookup: CDR1 SGDLS, CDR2 YYNGEE. The CDR3 loop spans 15 amino acids. V lost 0 bases to trimming and J lost 4 bases; unmatched junction nucleotides: 4.

This chain links TRBV6-5 with TRBJ1-1; possibly TRBD1 for D (5 bases). CDR3 size: 13 residues. Trimming removed 7 bases from V and 6 bases from J, with 15 bases in between. The germline CDR1 and CDR2 sequences are MNHEY and SVGAGI. CDR3 bases: TGTGCCAGCATGTCACAGGTAGGCGCTGAAGCTTTCTTT. This encodes CASMSQVGAEAFF.

The chain links TRBV9 to TRBJ2-7; 11 nucleotides agree with TRBD2. This CDR3 comprises 14 residues. V was clipped by 3 bases and J by 4 bases; unmatched bases: 3. Germline values: CDR1 SGDLS, CDR2 YYNGEE. Written as DNA, the CDR3 is TGTGCCAGCAGCGCCGGGACTAGCGGTTACGAGCAGTACTTC. It translates to CASSAGTSGYEQYF.